The 3 T cell receptor beta chains given below trace back to one sample, sequenced in a study of sequential checkpoint blockade in melanoma. The sample's treatment: randomized to nivolumab then ipilimumab (arm A) or the reverse (arm B). Produced via immunoSEQ multiplex PCR; TCRdb's table is partial and in-frame only. The repertoire consists of under 20,000 clones, with under 80% occurring once and the leading ten covering approximately 10%. This sample comprised CD8+ T cells sorted from blood (inferred from file names), obtained from a patient given nivolumab and ipilimumab in sequence. These TCRs come from a human donor with melanoma.

DNA for the CDR3: TGTGCCAGCAGACCACCGGAGGGGGCCAACACCGGGGAGCTGTTTTTT. Protein: CASRPPEGANTGELFF. J is TRBJ2-2 and V is TRBV5-6; possible D gene TRBD1, 7 bases. CDR3 length equals 16 residues. The V and J ends lost 5 bases and 2 bases respectively, with 16 bases between them. Looked up from germline, CDR1 is SGHDT and CDR2 is YYEEEE.

The CDR3 region has the DNA TGTGCCAGCAGCCCGAGCAGGGGTAGAGGAGAGACCCAGTACTTC. It encodes CASSPSRGRGETQYF. This chain joins TRBV7-2 and TRBJ2-5, with D perhaps TRBD1 (6 bases). The length of the CDR3 is 15 residues. Deletions cut 5 bases from V and 4 bases from J, with 17 bases between. Germline V gives CDR1 SGHTA, CDR2 FQGNSA.

The rearrangement uses TRBV12-5 and TRBJ1-2, with 11 bases lining up with TRBD1. V gave up 7 bases and J gave up 3 bases; unmatched junction bases: 19. Germline values: CDR1 LGHNT, CDR2 FRNRAP. This CDR3 has 19 residues. CDR3 amino acids: CASDRPWRGQGVADYGYTF. CDR3 in DNA: TGTGCTAGTGATCGACCGTGGCGGGGACAGGGGGTTGCGGACTATGGCTACACCTTC.